This TCR beta chain came from a study of T cells in Graves' hyperthyroidism and ophthalmopathy. General study findings and limits: Ophthalmopathy was model-predicted a median about six months pre-onset.

As regards this clonotype: Its antigen is currently unknown.

Lactation, pregnancy, other autoimmune disease or uncontrolled infection excluded patients. Researchers took RNA transcripts and amplified the TCR beta CDR3 regions from them. The HTBI set primed first-round TCR CDR3 RT-PCR. TCRdb analysed the multiplex PCR reads with MiXCR anew, one entry per CDR3 protein. The table lists roughly 500,000 distinct CDR3 sequences, 40% to 50% of them singletons, with around 44% in the top ten. Sample: peripheral blood or thyroid tissue (not recorded which). This TCR derives from an adult woman with Graves' disease, either hyperthyroidism or ophthalmopathy (not recorded which).

The CDR3 protein is CAVDRARGYTF. CDR3 in DNA: TGTGCTGTGGACAGGGCGAGAGGCTACACCTTC. V is TRBV2 and J is TRBJ1-2, with 8 bases fitting TRBD1. The CDR3 is made up of 11 amino acids. In germline, CDR1 is SNHLY, CDR2 FYNNEI.